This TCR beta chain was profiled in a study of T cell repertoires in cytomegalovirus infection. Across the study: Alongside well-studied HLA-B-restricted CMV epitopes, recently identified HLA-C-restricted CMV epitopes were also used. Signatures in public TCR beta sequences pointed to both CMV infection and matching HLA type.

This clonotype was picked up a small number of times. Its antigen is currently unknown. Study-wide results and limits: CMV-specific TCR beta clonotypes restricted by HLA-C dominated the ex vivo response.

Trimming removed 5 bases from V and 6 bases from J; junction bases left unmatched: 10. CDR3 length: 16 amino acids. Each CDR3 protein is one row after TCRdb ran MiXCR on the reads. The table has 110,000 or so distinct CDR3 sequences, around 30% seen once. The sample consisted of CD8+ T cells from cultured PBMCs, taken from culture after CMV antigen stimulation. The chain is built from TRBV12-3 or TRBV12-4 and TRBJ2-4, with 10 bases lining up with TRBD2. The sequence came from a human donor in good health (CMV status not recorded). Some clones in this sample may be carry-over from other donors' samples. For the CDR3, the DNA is TGTGCCAGCAGTCCGTCTAGCGGGAGTTCGGGAAACATTCAGTACTTC. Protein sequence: CASSPSSGSSGNIQYF.